The source of this T cell receptor beta chain is a study of spatial heterogeneity in lung cancer (dated by TCRdb to about 2019). With respect to the entire study: Beta-chain transcripts were consistently detected in greater numbers than alpha-chain transcripts, which likely reflects a higher abundance of beta-chain transcripts. In the raw uncorrected reads, each unique combination of TCR and UMI appeared on average more than ten times. In non-small cell lung cancer, the study quantitatively compared TCR alpha and beta repertoires across several tumor regions, matched nontumor lung, and blood. Nonsynonymous mutation counts, determined by whole-exome sequencing of tumor tissue, were related to features of the TCR repertoire. At surgery, some 200 tumor regions, roughly 62 matched nontumor lung samples and 56 PBMC samples were TCR-sequenced for both alpha and beta chains. General conclusions and limits of the study: Confirming at a functional level the hypothesis that regional TCRs recognize regional mutations was considered to require additional single-cell paired TCR alpha and beta sequencing. Ubiquitous expanded tumor TCRs showed up in blood more often at tumor resection than at routine follow-up.

This clonotype was observed a single time. Its antigen is not yet known. An end of the junction differs from the germline gene, which may be a read error. Counted from cysteine to phenylalanine, this CDR3 has 17 amino acids. The sequence is cut down to CDR3 DNA, 51 bases in frame from base 1. CDR1 and CDR2, looked up from the germline V gene (reference sequence), are MNHNY and SVGAGI. Libraries were built with 5' RACE. The listed sequencing device is NextSeq 500. In the TCR library protocol, a unique molecular identifier was attached to each TCR cDNA molecule so that PCR and sequencing errors could be corrected. The paper's processing steps were these. TCR identification, UMI-based error correction and CDR3 extraction were all carried out with Decombinator tools. TCRs above a frequency of 2 per 1,000, corresponding to the top 1% of the tumor frequency distribution, were defined as expanded. Rényi diversity was computed with the R vegan package after subsampling each repertoire 100 times to 5,000 TCRs. CDR3 similarity networks were constructed using string-kernel similarity of amino acid triplets, with links drawn between CDR3s whose pairwise similarity was above 0.82. TCRdb cleaned the public reads at Q25 with fastp, built clones with MiXCR and kept in-frame beta chains. Rows matching on CDR3 protein sequence are summarized as one entry with the most common DNA and genes. The V and J calls reflect TCRdb's pipeline rather than the authors' work. This sample comprises about 82,000 distinct CDR3 sequences, roughly 13% of them detected only once. The leading ten clones occupy approximately 4.2% of the sample.

Explained via the paper, the time point label denotes: sample taken at primary tumor resection. TCR sequencing used whole RNA extracted from tumor and nontumor lung tissue, or from cryopreserved PBMC samples, without cell sorting. The donors were some 70 patients from the lung TRACERx cohort who had early-stage, untreated non-small cell lung cancer. Only patients for whom sufficient RNA was available from at least two tumor regions were selected for TCR sequencing. This specimen was PBMCs, taken at surgery. The clonotype was recovered from a male donor with early-stage non-small cell lung cancer. The chain is made from TRBV6-6 and TRBJ2-1; no D gene is confidently identified. The nucleotides are TGTGCCAGCAGCCTCAACCCACTCCTGAGCTCCAACAATGAGCAGTTCTTC. Its protein is CASSLNPLLSSNNEQFF.